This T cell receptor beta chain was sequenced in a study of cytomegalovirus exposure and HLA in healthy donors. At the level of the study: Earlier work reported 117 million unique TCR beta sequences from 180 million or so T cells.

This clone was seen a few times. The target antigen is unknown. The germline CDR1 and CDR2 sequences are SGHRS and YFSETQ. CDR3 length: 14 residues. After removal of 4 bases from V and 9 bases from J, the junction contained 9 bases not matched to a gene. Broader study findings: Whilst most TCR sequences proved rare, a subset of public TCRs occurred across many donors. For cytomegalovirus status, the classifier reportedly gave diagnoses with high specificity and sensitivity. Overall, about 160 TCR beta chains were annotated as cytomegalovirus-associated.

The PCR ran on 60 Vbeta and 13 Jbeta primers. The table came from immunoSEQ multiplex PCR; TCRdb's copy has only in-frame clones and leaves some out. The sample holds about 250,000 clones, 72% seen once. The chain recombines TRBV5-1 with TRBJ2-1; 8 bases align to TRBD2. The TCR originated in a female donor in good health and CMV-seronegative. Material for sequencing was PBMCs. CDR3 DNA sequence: TGCGCCAGCAGCGAGAGCGGGAGAAGTAGTGAGCAGTTCTTC. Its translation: CASSESGRSSEQFF. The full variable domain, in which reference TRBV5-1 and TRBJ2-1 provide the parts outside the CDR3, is KAGVTQTPRYLIKTRGQQVTLSCSPISGHRSVSWYQQTPGQGLQFLFEYFSETQRNKGNFPGRFSGRQFSNSRSEMNVSTLELGDSALYLCASSESGRSSEQFFGPGTRLTVL.